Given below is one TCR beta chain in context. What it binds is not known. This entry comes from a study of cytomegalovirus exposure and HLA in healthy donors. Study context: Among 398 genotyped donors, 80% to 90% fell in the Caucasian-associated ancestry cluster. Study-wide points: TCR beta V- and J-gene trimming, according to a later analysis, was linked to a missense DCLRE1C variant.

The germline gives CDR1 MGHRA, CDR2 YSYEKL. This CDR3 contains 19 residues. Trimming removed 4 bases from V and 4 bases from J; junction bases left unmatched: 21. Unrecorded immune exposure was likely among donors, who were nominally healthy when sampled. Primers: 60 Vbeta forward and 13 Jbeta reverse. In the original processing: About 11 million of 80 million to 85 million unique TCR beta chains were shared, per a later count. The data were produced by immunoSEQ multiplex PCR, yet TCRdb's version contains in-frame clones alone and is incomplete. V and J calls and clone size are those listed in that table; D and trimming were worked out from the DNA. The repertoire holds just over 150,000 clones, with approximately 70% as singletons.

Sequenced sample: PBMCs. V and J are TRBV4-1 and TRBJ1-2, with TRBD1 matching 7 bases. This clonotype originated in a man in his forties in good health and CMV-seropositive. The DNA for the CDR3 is TGCGCCAGCAGCCCCAAGTCCGGGACAGTAACTATACACCCCTATGGCTACACCTTC. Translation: CASSPKSGTVTIHPYGYTF.